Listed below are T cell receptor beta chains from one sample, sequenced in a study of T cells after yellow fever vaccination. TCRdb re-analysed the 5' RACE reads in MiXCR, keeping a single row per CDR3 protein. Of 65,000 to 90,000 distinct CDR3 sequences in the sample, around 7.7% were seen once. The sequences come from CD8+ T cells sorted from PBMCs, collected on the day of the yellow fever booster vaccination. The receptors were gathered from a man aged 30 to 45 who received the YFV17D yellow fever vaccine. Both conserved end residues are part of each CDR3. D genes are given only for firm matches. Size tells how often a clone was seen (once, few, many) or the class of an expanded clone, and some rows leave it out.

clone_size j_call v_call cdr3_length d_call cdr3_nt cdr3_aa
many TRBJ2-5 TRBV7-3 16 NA TGTGCCAGCAGCTTAACTTTCCCCAGGGACCAAGAGACCCAGTACTTC CASSLTFPRDQETQYF
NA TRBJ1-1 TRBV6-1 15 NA TGTGCCAGCAGTCAATCCGTCGGGGGTGGGACTGAAGCTTTCTTT CASSQSVGGGTEAFF
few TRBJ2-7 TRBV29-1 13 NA TGCAGCGTTGTACCGGACAGTTCCTACGAGCAGTACTTC CSVVPDSSYEQYF
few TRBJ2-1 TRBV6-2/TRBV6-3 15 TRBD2 TGTGCCAGCACCCTAGGACTAGCGGGAGACCCAGTTTGGCTCTTC CASTLGLAGDPVWLF
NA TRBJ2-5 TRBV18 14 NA TGTGCCAGCTCATCACCCGATGATGTAGAGACCCAGTACTTC CASSSPDDVETQYF
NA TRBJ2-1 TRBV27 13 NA TGTGCCAGCGGGTTCGCGAGTTACAATGAGCAGTTCTTC CASGFASYNEQFF
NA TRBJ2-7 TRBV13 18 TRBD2 TGTACCTGCAGCCCTCGACTAGCGGGAGGCCCCCTAACCTACGAGCAGTACTTC CTCSPRLAGGPLTYEQYF
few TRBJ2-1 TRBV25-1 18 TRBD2 TGTGCCAGCAGTGAGGCACCGGGACTAGCGGGGTCCGGGAATGAGCAGTTCTTC CASSEAPGLAGSGNEQFF
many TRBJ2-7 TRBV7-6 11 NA TGTGCCAGCAGCTTATTGGAAGAGCAGTACTTC CASSLLEEQYF
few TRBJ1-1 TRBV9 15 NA TGTGCCAGCAGCGCCTGGAGGGGGGCGAACACTGAAGCTTTCTTT CASSAWRGANTEAFF
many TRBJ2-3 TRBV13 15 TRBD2 TGTGCCAGCAGCTTCCTCGCGGGAGGCGAAGATACGCAGTATTTT CASSFLAGGEDTQYF
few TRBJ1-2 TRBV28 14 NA TGTGCCAGCAGTTTCCCAGGGATGGGCTATGGCTACACCTTC CASSFPGMGYGYTF
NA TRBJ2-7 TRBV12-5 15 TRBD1 TGTGCTAGTGGTTTGGTCCCGGGACAGTGGAACGAGCAGTACTTC CASGLVPGQWNEQYF
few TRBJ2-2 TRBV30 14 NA TGTGCCGGACTTCGACAGGCTAACACCGGGGAGCTGTTTTTT CAGLRQANTGELFF
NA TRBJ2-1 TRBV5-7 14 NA TGTGCCAGCAGCTTGGAGTGGGGCGGGTATGAGCAGTTCTTC CASSLEWGGYEQFF
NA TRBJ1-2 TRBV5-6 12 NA TGTGCCAGCAACGTGGGGGCTGATGGCTACACCTTC CASNVGADGYTF
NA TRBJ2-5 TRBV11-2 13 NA TGTGCCAGCAGCCCGCACCCCCAAGAGACCCAGTACTTC CASSPHPQETQYF